The 11 T cell receptor beta chains in this list originate from one sample, sequenced in a study of identical twins. TCRdb used MiXCR to reprocess the 5' RACE reads, holding one entry per CDR3 protein. Of about 810,000 distinct CDR3 sequences in the sample, approximately 13% are singletons; the top ten hold about 1.5%. These data were also filed under a second study, of yellow fever vaccine responses in identical twins.

Sequenced sample: PBMCs. The receptors here all came from a woman under 30 in good health.

This clonotype was picked up a small number of times. The V call is TRBV28, the J call TRBJ2-1; 13 bases agree with TRBD2. CDR1 and CDR2 (germline): MDHEN, SYDVKM. The V segment lost 3 bases and the J segment 9 bases; nucleotides outside the gene matches: 11. The CDR3 has 17 amino acids. CDR3 protein: CASSLTYRLAGGPEQFF. CDR3 bases: TGTGCCAGCAGTTTGACCTACAGACTAGCGGGAGGACCTGAGCAGTTCTTC.

This clonotype was picked up a small number of times. The rearrangement links TRBV4-2 to TRBJ2-2; TRBD2 aligns across 10 bases. The junction had 9 bases not matched to a gene; V was cut back by 3 bases and J by 5 bases. The CDR3 sequence is 17 residues long. Germline lookup yields CDR1 LGHNA and CDR2 YNFKEQ. CDR3 sequence: CASSQNPLAGGTGELFF. The DNA for the CDR3 is TGTGCCAGCAGCCAGAACCCCTTAGCGGGAGGTACCGGGGAGCTGTTTTTT.

This sequence joins TRBV5-1 and TRBJ2-7, with D tentatively TRBD1 (5 bases). Trimming removed 7 bases from V and 0 bases from J, with 11 bases in between. CDR3 length equals 13 residues. Germline-derived CDR1 and CDR2 are SGHRS and YFSETQ. For the CDR3, the DNA is TGCGCCAGCGGGGCAGGGATCTCCTACGAGCAGTACTTC. Its translation is CASGAGISYEQYF.

This clonotype came up a few times. A junction end diverges from the germline sequence, so it may reflect a read error. V and J are TRBV12-3 or TRBV12-4 and TRBJ2-7, with 12 nucleotides matching TRBD2. This CDR3 is 18 amino acids long. CDR3 sequence (DNA): TGTGCCTGCAGTTTAAGAACTAGCGGGAGGACTAACTCCTACGAGCAGTACTTC. Amino acids: CACSLRTSGRTNSYEQYF.

The chain links TRBV5-1 to TRBJ2-3; 16 bases are shared with TRBD2. The CDR3 covers 17 residues. The V and J ends lost 4 bases and 3 bases, in that order; junction bases with no gene match: 5. Germline V gene lookup returns CDR1 SGHRS and CDR2 YFSETQ. For the CDR3, the DNA is TGCGCCAGCAGCAAAGGGACTAGCGGGAGGGGGACAGATACGCAGTATTTT. Translating it yields CASSKGTSGRGTDTQYF.

This clonotype was counted a few times. The rearrangement joins TRBV28 to TRBJ2-2; 7 positions match TRBD1. The V and J ends lost 11 bases and 2 bases, in that order; junction bases with no gene match: 5. Germline CDR1 reads MDHEN; CDR2 reads SYDVKM. This CDR3 contains 13 residues. The CDR3 region is CACRDSNTGELFF. The CDR3 DNA follows: TGTGCCTGCCGGGACAGCAACACCGGGGAGCTGTTTTTT.

This clonotype was detected a few times. V gene TRBV15 combines with J gene TRBJ1-6; D gene ambiguous. Germline V CDR1 and CDR2: LNHNV, YYDKDF (reference sequence). The CDR3 is 16 amino acids. V was pared by 0 bases and J by 0 bases, with 6 bases between. CDR3 amino acids: CATSRDTSSYNSPLHF. The CDR3 coding sequence is TGTGCCACCAGCAGAGATACCAGCTCCTATAATTCACCCCTCCACTTT.

This clonotype appeared a few times. As DNA, the CDR3 is TGTGCCAGCAGTTACCAGGGGGTGATGGAGACCCAGTACTTC. It codes for CASSYQGVMETQYF. V and J are TRBV6-5 and TRBJ2-5; 7 bases fit TRBD1. Unmatched junction bases numbered 5, after V lost 2 bases and J lost 5 bases. CDR3 length: 14 residues. Germline-derived CDR1 and CDR2 are MNHEY and SVGAGI.

This clonotype has more than one count but fewer than ten. The chain links TRBV12-3 or TRBV12-4 to TRBJ1-2, with 8 positions matching TRBD1. V shed 1 base and J 7 bases; nucleotides not matched to a gene: 8. The CDR3 extends over 15 amino acids. Written as DNA, the CDR3 is TGTGCCAGCAGTTTAGATATGACAGGGGCGTCTGGCTACACCTTC. This translates into CASSLDMTGASGYTF.

This chain connects TRBV28 to TRBJ2-3; D not certain. CDR1 and CDR2 (germline): MDHEN, SYDVKM. Trimming removed 0 bases at V and 3 bases at J, with 7 bases between. The CDR3 runs to 14 residues. CDR3 DNA sequence: TGTGCCAGCAGTTTATGGCAAGAGACAGATACGCAGTATTTT. It is translated as CASSLWQETDTQYF.

This clonotype was observed a few times. Here the CDR3 DNA reads TGCAGTGCTAGAACCCCGGGCACCGGGGAGCTGTTTTTT. Protein product: CSARTPGTGELFF. The rearrangement uses TRBV20-1 and TRBJ2-2, with no clear D. Trimming cost V 2 bases and J 4 bases, with 8 bases left between them. Germline CDR1 and CDR2: DFQATT and SNEGSKA (reference sequence). The CDR3 is 13 amino acids.